The 6 T cell receptor beta chains reported below all come from one sample, sequenced in a study of regulatory T cells in long-lasting Graves disease. Arm-PCR of CDR3 regions and iRepertoire HTBI primers were the basis on which TCR beta libraries were built. TCRdb fed the multiplex PCR reads into MiXCR, producing one record per CDR3 protein. The table records around 400,000 distinct CDR3 sequences, around 11% of them present only once. Time point here: newly diagnosed GD, antithyroid drugs for less than 3 months. The TCR library was made from RNA that had been extracted from PBMCs in TRIzol. The same specimen was also included in a second study, on T cells in Graves' hyperthyroidism and ophthalmopathy.

The sample here was peripheral blood mononuclear cells (PBMCs), taken at new diagnosis, from a patient treated with antithyroid drugs. These receptors all come from a woman aged 18-30 years with Graves disease.

This clonotype was observed many times. The rearrangement links TRBV20-1 to TRBJ2-7, with 10 bases that match TRBD2. Germline V gives CDR1 DFQATT, CDR2 SNEGSKA (reference sequence). V trimming: 1 base; J trimming: 3 bases; junction bases outside the gene matches: 6. The CDR3 contains 15 residues. The CDR3 region has the DNA TGCAGTGCTAGAGTAATCCGGACTAGCGGCTACGAGCAGTACTTC. It is translated as CSARVIRTSGYEQYF.

This clonotype was seen only a few times. This rearrangement joins TRBV27 to TRBJ2-4; D possibly matches TRBD1 or TRBD2 (5 bases each). This CDR3 has 12 amino acids. The germline V gene has CDR1 MNHEY and CDR2 SMNVEV (reference sequence). The V end lost 6 bases, the J end lost 15 bases, and 18 bases lay between the germline ends. The CDR3 DNA is TGTGCCAGCAGCAGCCCCGGGACGGGTCGGTACTTC. This sequence encodes CASSSPGTGRYF.

This clonotype was detected many times. The V call is TRBV19, the J call TRBJ2-1, with D maybe TRBD1 (6 bases). Germline CDR1 LNHDA, CDR2 SQIVND (reference sequence). V lost 4 bases and J 3 bases, leaving 16 bases between the germline ends. This CDR3 is 16 amino acids long. The CDR3 loop is CASSKETGRSYNEQFF. CDR3 in DNA: TGTGCCAGTAGTAAAGAGACAGGCCGGAGCTACAATGAGCAGTTCTTC.

The V and J genes are TRBV28 and TRBJ1-2; D not certain. Germline loops: CDR1 MDHEN, CDR2 SYDVKM. The CDR3 spans 12 residues. V gave up 5 bases and J gave up 7 bases, with 11 bases separating them. In DNA, the CDR3 is TGTGCCAGCAGTGCCTACCTGGGTGGCTACACCTTC. Its translation is CASSAYLGGYTF.

Only a few counts were recorded for this clonotype. The chain couples TRBV5-1 to TRBJ2-5; D assignment may be TRBD1 or TRBD2 (5 bases each). CDR3 length: 17 amino acids. The germline V gene has CDR1 SGHRS and CDR2 YFSETQ. Trimming pared 4 bases from V and 4 bases from J, leaving 23 bases between. The CDR3 reads CASSLPLLRDHGETQYF. CDR3 DNA: TGCGCCAGCAGCCTTCCCCTCCTCCGGGACCATGGAGAGACCCAGTACTTC. Full variable domain (rest looked up from reference TRBV5-1 and TRBJ2-5): KAGVTQTPRYLIKTRGQQVTLSCSPISGHRSVSWYQQTPGQGLQFLFEYFSETQRNKGNFPGRFSGRQFSNSRSEMNVSTLELGDSALYLCASSLPLLRDHGETQYFGPGTRLLVL.

The table lists this clonotype with many counts. V usage is TRBV2 and J usage is TRBJ2-1; D gene unclear. V was trimmed by 7 bases and J by 2 bases, leaving 12 bases between them. Germline V gene lookup returns CDR1 SNHLY and CDR2 FYNNEI. CDR3 length: 14 residues. The CDR3 reads CASIVSRTYNEQFF. As DNA, the CDR3 is TGTGCCAGCATAGTTAGCAGGACCTACAATGAGCAGTTCTTC.